A selection of T cell receptor beta chains follows, all from one sample in a study of cytomegalovirus exposure and HLA in healthy donors. Produced via immunoSEQ multiplex PCR; TCRdb's table is partial and in-frame only. The data show roughly 180,000 clones, approximately 83% seen once. Source material: PBMCs. These receptors all come from a man aged 18 to 30 in good health and CMV-seropositive. Both conserved end residues are part of each CDR3. A D gene is named only where the DNA matches it firmly. Rows give clone size only sometimes, using once, few, many, or a class for an expanded clone.

len	v_gene	j_gene	d_gene	abundance	CDR3nt	CDR3aa
16	TRBV6-4	TRBJ1-6	TRBD1	NA	TGTGCCAGCAGTCGAGAACAGGGGGCGGACAATTCACCCCTCCACTTT	CASSREQGADNSPLHF
15	TRBV5-1	TRBJ1-4	TRBD1	NA	TGCGCCAGCAGCTTGGTAGCAGGGGGAAATGAAAAACTGTTTTTT	CASSLVAGGNEKLFF
14	TRBV5-1	TRBJ1-2	TRBD1	NA	TGCGCCAGCAGCTTGAGGGGACAGGGAGATGGCTACACCTTC	CASSLRGQGDGYTF
14	TRBV2	TRBJ2-1	NA	NA	TGTGCCAGCCTCCCTAGCACTTTCTACAATGAGCAGTTCTTC	CASLPSTFYNEQFF
13	TRBV6-1	TRBJ1-1	NA	NA	TGTGCCAGCAGTGGGGGGGGGAGGACTGAAGCTTTCTTT	CASSGGGRTEAFF
13	TRBV4-3	TRBJ2-2	TRBD2	few	TGCGCCAGCAGGAGAGCGGGGGCCGGGGAGCTGTTTTTT	CASRRAGAGELFF
14	TRBV11-2	TRBJ2-7	TRBD1	NA	TGTGCCAGCAGGGTTACGGGACAGATCAACGAGCAGTACTTC	CASRVTGQINEQYF
13	TRBV18	TRBJ2-7	TRBD1	NA	TGTGCCAGCACGGGGACAGGGCTCTACGAGCAGTACTTC	CASTGTGLYEQYF
14	TRBV11-2	TRBJ2-1	TRBD1	NA	TGTGCCAGCAGCTTAGCAGGGGGATCTGGGGAGCAGTTCTTC	CASSLAGGSGEQFF
14	TRBV7-9	TRBJ2-1	TRBD1	NA	TGTGCCAGCAGCTCTGACAGGGAATGGGGTGAGCAGTTCTTC	CASSSDREWGEQFF
14	TRBV9	TRBJ1-2	TRBD1	NA	TGTGCCAGCAGCAGGGGACAGGGGGAAGGTGGCTACACCTTC	CASSRGQGEGGYTF
14	TRBV29-1	TRBJ1-5	TRBD1	NA	TGCAGCGTTGTACAGGGGACGGAGGATCAGCCCCAGCATTTT	CSVVQGTEDQPQHF
13	TRBV5-6	TRBJ1-4	NA	NA	TGTGCCAGCAGCTTGAGCCGAGGGGAAAAACTGTTTTTT	CASSLSRGEKLFF
16	TRBV18	TRBJ2-5	NA	NA	TGTGCCAGCTCACCATACACAGGGCCAACCCAAGAGACCCAGTACTTC	CASSPYTGPTQETQYF
15	TRBV15	TRBJ2-5	TRBD1	NA	TGTGCCACCAGCAGAAGACAGGGGAGGAGGGAGACCCAGTACTTC	CATSRRQGRRETQYF
14	TRBV5-1	TRBJ2-1	NA	NA	TGCGCCAGCAGCTTGTACGGGGTAGACAATGAGCAGTTCTTC	CASSLYGVDNEQFF
14	TRBV6-5	TRBJ1-1	TRBD1	NA	TGTGCCAGCAGTTCGGGACAGGGGAACACTGAAGCTTTCTTT	CASSSGQGNTEAFF
12	TRBV5-6	TRBJ2-7	NA	NA	TGTGCCAGCAGCTCTAAGTCCTACGAGCAGTACTTC	CASSSKSYEQYF
14	TRBV5-4	TRBJ1-1	NA	NA	TGTGCCAGCAGCCGACCCACGGCGGGGACTGAAGCTTTCTTT	CASSRPTAGTEAFF
15	TRBV5-1	TRBJ1-1	TRBD1	NA	TGCGCCAGCAGCCGAATGGGACAGCTGAACACTGAAGCTTTCTTT	CASSRMGQLNTEAFF
17	TRBV19	TRBJ2-6	NA	NA	TGTGCCAGTAGCAGAATTACAGGTTTCTCTGGGGCCAACGTCCTGACTTTC	CASSRITGFSGANVLTF
15	TRBV5-1	TRBJ1-2	NA	once	TGCGCCAGCAGCTCGGGGACTCAGACTAACTATGGCTACACCTTC	CASSSGTQTNYGYTF
19	TRBV13	TRBJ2-3	NA	NA	TGTGCCAGCAGCTTATTGTACCCCGCGGAGGGGAGAGTCACAGATACGCAGTATTTT	CASSLLYPAEGRVTDTQYF
17	TRBV28	TRBJ1-3	NA	NA	TGTGCCAGCAGAAAGTTTATAGAGTCAAGCTCTGGAAACACCATATATTTT	CASRKFIESSSGNTIYF
14	TRBV7-2	TRBJ2-1	NA	NA	TGTGCCAGCAGCTCCGACAGCTCCTACAATGAGCAGTTCTTC	CASSSDSSYNEQFF
15	TRBV5-5	TRBJ1-4	NA	NA	TGTGCCAGCAGCTGGCAAGGGGCCACTAATGAAAAACTGTTTTTT	CASSWQGATNEKLFF
14	TRBV7-2	TRBJ1-1	TRBD1	NA	TGTGCCAGCAGCTTAAGACAGGGTAACACTGAAGCTTTCTTT	CASSLRQGNTEAFF
16	TRBV6-1	TRBJ2-2	NA	NA	TGTGCCAGCAGTGAACTCAGTGTTGTCGCGGGCGGGGAGCTGTTTTTT	CASSELSVVAGGELFF
14	TRBV9	TRBJ1-1	NA	NA	TGTGCCAGCAGCGTCGCACATCAGAACACTGAAGCTTTCTTT	CASSVAHQNTEAFF
16	TRBV2	TRBJ1-6	TRBD1	NA	TGTGCCAGCAGAGCCACCGACAGGGTGGGAAATTCACCCCTCCACTTT	CASRATDRVGNSPLHF
18	TRBV5-1	TRBJ2-1	TRBD2	NA	TGCGCCAGCAGCTTGATCGCTAGCGGGGGGCCAACCTACAATGAGCAGTTCTTC	CASSLIASGGPTYNEQFF
14	TRBV5-6	TRBJ1-1	NA	few	TGTGCCAGCAGCTCCAGGGGATCTTATACTGAAGCTTTCTTT	CASSSRGSYTEAFF
13	TRBV5-1	TRBJ2-5	TRBD1	once	TGCGCCAGCAGCCTTGACAGGGAGGAGACCCAGTACTTC	CASSLDREETQYF
17	TRBV19	TRBJ1-4	NA	NA	TGTGCCAGTAGTACCCGGGACTTTCTACTTACTAATGAAAAACCGTTTTTT	CASSTRDFLLTNEKPFF
15	TRBV30	TRBJ1-1	TRBD1	NA	TGTGCCTGGAGTTGGCAGGGGGCAAGTCGGACTGAAGCTTTCTTT	CAWSWQGASRTEAFF
15	TRBV5-5	TRBJ2-7	NA	once	TGTGCCAGCAGCTTGGGGCCCGGGGGGCTTTACGAGCAGTACTTC	CASSLGPGGLYEQYF
15	TRBV25-1	TRBJ2-7	TRBD1	NA	TGTGCCAGCAGTGACTACCGGGACAGGGATTACGAGCAGTACTTC	CASSDYRDRDYEQYF
14	TRBV10-3	TRBJ1-5	NA	NA	TGTGCCATCGCGGCGGAATTGAACAATCAGCCCCAGCATTTT	CAIAAELNNQPQHF
15	TRBV19	TRBJ1-6	TRBD1	NA	TGTGCCAGTAGTGGTCGGGACAGGGGAAATTCACCCCTCCACTTT	CASSGRDRGNSPLHF
14	TRBV9	TRBJ1-5	TRBD1	NA	TGTGCCAGCAGCCCGGGACAGCCTAATCAGCCCCAGCATTTT	CASSPGQPNQPQHF
16	TRBV4-1	TRBJ2-2	TRBD2	NA	TGCGCCAGCAGCCAAGATCTAGCGGGCCACACCGGGGAGCTGTTTTTT	CASSQDLAGHTGELFF
12	TRBV28	TRBJ1-1	TRBD1	NA	TGTGCCAGCAGTTTACAGGGGGCGCAAGTTTTCTTT	CASSLQGAQVFF
15	TRBV7-9	TRBJ2-1	NA	few	TGTGCCAGCGTAGGAATCAGGTTGACCTACAATGAGCAGTTCTTC	CASVGIRLTYNEQFF
15	TRBV11-2	TRBJ2-1	TRBD2	NA	TGTGCCAGCAGCTTAGTGCCCGGGGGGTACAATGAGCAGTTCTTC	CASSLVPGGYNEQFF
15	TRBV9	TRBJ2-7	TRBD1	few	TGTGCCAGCAGCGTAGCGGGACAGGGTGACTACGAGCAGTACTTC	CASSVAGQGDYEQYF
15	TRBV5-6	TRBJ1-5	NA	few	TGTGCCAGCAGCTTTTGGGAGGGTTACAATCAGCCCCAGCATTTT	CASSFWEGYNQPQHF
16	TRBV5-1	TRBJ2-7	NA	once	TGCGCCAGCAGCTTGGGGACAGCAGAGTACTCCTACGAGCAGTACTTC	CASSLGTAEYSYEQYF
13	TRBV2	TRBJ1-5	NA	NA	TGTGCCAGCTGTAAGACCGGGAATCAGCCCCAGCATTTT	CASCKTGNQPQHF
12	TRBV7-9	TRBJ2-7	NA	NA	TGTGCCAGCAGCCAAGGACTCTACGAGCAGTACTTC	CASSQGLYEQYF
18	TRBV28	TRBJ1-1	NA	once	TGTGCCAGCAGTTTAATCTTGCAGCCCCGCCGGGTGAACACTGAAGCTTTCTTT	CASSLILQPRRVNTEAFF
15	TRBV2	TRBJ2-2	TRBD1	few	TGTGCCAGCAGTGGGACAGGTGGCGACACCGGGGAGCTGTTTTTT	CASSGTGGDTGELFF
14	TRBV6-5	TRBJ2-2	NA	NA	TGTGCCAGCAGTGCACAGGTGGAAGGGGGGGAGCTGTTTTTT	CASSAQVEGGELFF
13	TRBV6-1	TRBJ2-7	NA	NA	TGTGCCAGCAGTGAGACAGGACCCTACGAGCAGTACTTC	CASSETGPYEQYF
18	TRBV7-9	TRBJ2-3	TRBD2	once	TGTGCCAGTTCCCCCCTTAGCGGGGGGGCAGTTTATACAGATACGCAGTATTTT	CASSPLSGGAVYTDTQYF
15	TRBV27	TRBJ2-3	TRBD2	NA	TGTGCCAGCAGCAGATCTAGCGGGGGGTTAGATACGCAGTATTTT	CASSRSSGGLDTQYF
15	TRBV5-4	TRBJ2-3	TRBD2	NA	TGTGCCAGCAGCTTGGTCGCGGGGGGGCCGGATACGCAGTATTTT	CASSLVAGGPDTQYF
15	TRBV16	TRBJ1-1	NA	NA	TGTGCCAGCAGCCACAAACAGGGTCCGAACACTGAAGCTTTCTTT	CASSHKQGPNTEAFF